This T cell receptor (beta chain) emerged from a study of T cells after yellow fever vaccination. Germline V gives CDR1 SGHDT, CDR2 YYEEEE. V lost 5 bases and J lost 5, with 27 bases in between. There are 18 residues in the CDR3. This clonotype has only a few counts. Antigen specificity is unknown. The study's findings and limits: Highly abundant clonotypes carried over from the bulk population could end up in FACS-sorted repertoires as contaminants. There was a small share of clonotypes that showed up in both the CD4 and CD8 compartments. Subsequent booster samples again held most clones from primary vaccination (more than 95% CD4, 85% to 90% CD8).

Generation of TCR cDNA used 5'RACE template switching (which added a universal primer site and UMIs). TCRdb re-called the 5' RACE reads with MiXCR, one entry per CDR3 protein. This sample has 400,000 or so distinct CDR3 sequences, with about 19% found just once. This clonotype originated in a man in his late teens or twenties who received the YFV17D yellow fever vaccine. Sequences were derived from PBMCs, sampled before the yellow fever booster vaccination. This chain links TRBV5-6 with TRBJ2-3, with D possibly matching TRBD2 (5 bases). The CDR3: CASRSHPGSASFRDTQYF. The DNA of the CDR3 is TGTGCCAGCAGGTCGCACCCTGGGAGCGCCTCATTCCGAGATACGCAGTATTTT.